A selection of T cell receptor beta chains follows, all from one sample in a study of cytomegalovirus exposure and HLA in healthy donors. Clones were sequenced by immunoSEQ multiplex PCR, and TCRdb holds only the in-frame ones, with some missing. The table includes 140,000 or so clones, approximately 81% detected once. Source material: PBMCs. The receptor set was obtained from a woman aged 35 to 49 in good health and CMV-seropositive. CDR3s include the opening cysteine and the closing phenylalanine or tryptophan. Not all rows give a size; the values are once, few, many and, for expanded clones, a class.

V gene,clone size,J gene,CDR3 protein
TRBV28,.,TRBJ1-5,CASTEVNQPQHF
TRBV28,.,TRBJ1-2,CASSSGQGNGYTF
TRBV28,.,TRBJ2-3,CASSFGGGESDTQYF
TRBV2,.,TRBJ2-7,CASSGGLGDEQYF
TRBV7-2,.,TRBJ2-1,CASSFGLAGGNEQFF
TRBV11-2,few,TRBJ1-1,CASSPTVPNTEAFF
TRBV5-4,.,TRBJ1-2,CASSLVGQTYYGYTF
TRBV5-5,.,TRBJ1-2,CASSLAVGYTF
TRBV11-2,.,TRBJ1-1,CASSLGSGKEAFF
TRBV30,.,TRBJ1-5,CAWGTGQGQPQHF
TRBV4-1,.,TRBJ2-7,CASSQVGGFSYEQYF
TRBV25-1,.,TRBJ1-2,CASSEYKRGGYTF
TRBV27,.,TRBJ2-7,CASSSWDRPGAQYF
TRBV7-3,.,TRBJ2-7,CASSTGTGTYEQYF
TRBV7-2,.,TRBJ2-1,CASTLLASSSYNEQFF
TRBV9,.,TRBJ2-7,CASGEGQGGYEQYF
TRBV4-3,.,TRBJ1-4,CASSQDNRDRGRLLFF
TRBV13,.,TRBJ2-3,CASSLAGTSTDTQYF
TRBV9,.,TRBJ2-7,CASSVGPGQLYEQYF
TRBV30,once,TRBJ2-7,CAWGGEISYEQYF
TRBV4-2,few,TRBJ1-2,CASRLDRAAYTF
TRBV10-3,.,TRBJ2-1,CAISDTSGRTDEQFF
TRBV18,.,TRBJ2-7,CASSGQRSYEQYF